In this sample, the clone carrying this T cell receptor beta chain turned up a few times. Its specificity is unknown. The CDR3 is 16 residues long. V dropped 4 bases and J dropped 8; count of bases not matched to a gene: 10. The germline V gene has CDR1 MGHRA and CDR2 YSYEKL. The sample originates from a study of T cells after yellow fever vaccination. General observations from the study: In FACS-sorted repertoires, abundant clonotypes from the bulk population could appear as contaminants.

Each CDR3 protein is one row after TCRdb ran MiXCR on the 5' RACE reads. This sample has some 560,000 distinct CDR3 sequences, with around 16% found just once. The specimen was PBMCs, collected more than 4 days after the first yellow fever vaccination. This chain uses TRBV4-1 with TRBJ1-4; 10 nucleotides match TRBD1. The TCR sequence derives from a man aged 18 to 30 who received the YFV17D yellow fever vaccine. CDR3: CASSRRTGTGEEKLFF. The CDR3 region has the DNA TGCGCCAGCAGCCGACGCACCGGGACAGGGGAGGAAAAACTGTTTTTT.